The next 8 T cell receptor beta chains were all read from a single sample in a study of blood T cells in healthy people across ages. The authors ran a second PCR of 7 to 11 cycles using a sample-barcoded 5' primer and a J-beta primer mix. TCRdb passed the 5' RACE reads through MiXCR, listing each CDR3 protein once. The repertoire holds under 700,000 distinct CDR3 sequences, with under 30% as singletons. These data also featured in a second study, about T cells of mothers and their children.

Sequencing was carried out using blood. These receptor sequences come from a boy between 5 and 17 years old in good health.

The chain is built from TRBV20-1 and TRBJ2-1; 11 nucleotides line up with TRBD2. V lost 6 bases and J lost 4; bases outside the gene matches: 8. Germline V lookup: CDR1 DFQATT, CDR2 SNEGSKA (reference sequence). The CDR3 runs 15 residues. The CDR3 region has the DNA TGCAGTGCGAGACTAGCGGGGCGGATATACAATGAGCAGTTCTTC. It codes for CSARLAGRIYNEQFF.

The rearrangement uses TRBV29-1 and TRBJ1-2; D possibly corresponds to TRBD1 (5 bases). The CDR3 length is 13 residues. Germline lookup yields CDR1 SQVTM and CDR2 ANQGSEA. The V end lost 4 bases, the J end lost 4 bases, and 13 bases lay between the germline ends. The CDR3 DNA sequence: TGCAGCGTTGGAGGGACGGCAACCTATGGCTACACCTTC. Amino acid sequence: CSVGGTATYGYTF. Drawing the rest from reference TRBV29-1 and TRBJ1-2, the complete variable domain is SAVISQKPSRDICQRGTSLTIQCQVDSQVTMMFWYRQQPGQSLTLIATANQGSEATYESGFVIDKFPISRPNLTFSTLTVSNMSPEDSSIYLCSVGGTATYGYTFGSGTRLTVV.

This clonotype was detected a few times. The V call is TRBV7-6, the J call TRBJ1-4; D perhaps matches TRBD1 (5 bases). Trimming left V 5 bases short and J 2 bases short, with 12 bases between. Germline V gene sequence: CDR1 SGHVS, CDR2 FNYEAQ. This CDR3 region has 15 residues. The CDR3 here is CASSGRGSTNEKLFF. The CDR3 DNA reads TGTGCCAGCAGCGGGAGGGGATCGACTAATGAAAAACTGTTTTTT.

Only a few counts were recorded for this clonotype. CDR3 amino acids: CASSDTRGRANEQFF. CDR3 DNA: TGTGCCAGCAGTGATACTCGCGGAAGGGCCAATGAGCAGTTCTTC. The chain recombines TRBV2 with TRBJ2-1; D ambiguous. The V end was cut by 3 bases, the J end by 6 bases, with 15 bases between. Germline V gives CDR1 SNHLY, CDR2 FYNNEI. The CDR3 covers 15 residues. Together with reference TRBV2 and TRBJ2-1, the CDR3 gives the full variable domain: EPEVTQTPSHQVTQMGQEVILRCVPISNHLYFYWYRQILGQKVEFLVSFYNNEISEKSEIFDDQFSVERPDGSNFTLKIRSTKLEDSAMYFCASSDTRGRANEQFFGPGTRLTVL.

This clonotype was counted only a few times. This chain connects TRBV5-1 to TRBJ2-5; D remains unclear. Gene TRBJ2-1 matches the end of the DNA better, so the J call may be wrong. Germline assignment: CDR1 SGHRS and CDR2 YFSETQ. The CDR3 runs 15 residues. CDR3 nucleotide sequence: TGCGCCAGCAGCTTGGTTCTAGATTTAGGCAATGAGCAGTTCTTC. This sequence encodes CASSLVLDLGNEQFF.

In DNA form, the CDR3 reads TGTGCCAGCAGTCCTACAATCGGACAGGGGAAATTTGGCTACACCTTC. This sequence encodes CASSPTIGQGKFGYTF. The chain carries TRBV6-1 and TRBJ1-2; 9 nucleotides line up with TRBD1. Germline CDR1 MNHNS, CDR2 SASEGT. The CDR3 has 16 amino acids. The V gene end was trimmed by 5 bases and the J gene end by 7 bases; junction bases not matched to a gene: 14.

This CDR3 reads CASSPMSGLGHRAQYF. The CDR3 nucleotides read TGTGCCAGCAGCCCAATGTCGGGACTCGGCCACCGGGCGCAGTATTTT. This chain joins TRBV9 and TRBJ2-3, with D perhaps TRBD2 (6 bases). CDR1 and CDR2 (germline): SGDLS, YYNGEE. This CDR3 has 16 amino acids. Trimming pared 4 bases from V and 10 bases from J, leaving 25 bases between.

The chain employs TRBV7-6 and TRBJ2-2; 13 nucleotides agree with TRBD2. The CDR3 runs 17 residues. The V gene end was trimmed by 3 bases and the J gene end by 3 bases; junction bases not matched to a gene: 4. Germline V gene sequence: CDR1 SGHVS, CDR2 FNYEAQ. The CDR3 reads CASSLGLAGSDTGELFF. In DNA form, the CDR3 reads TGTGCCAGCAGCTTGGGACTAGCGGGGTCGGACACCGGGGAGCTGTTTTTT.